The TCR beta chain under discussion was sequenced for a study of control samples from healthy donors and cancer patients. Germline CDR1 reads SGDLS; CDR2 reads YYNGEE. V lost 4 bases and J lost 4, with 16 bases in between. This CDR3 contains 15 residues. Assay used: immunoSEQ multiplex PCR; TCRdb lists only in-frame clones, some missing. Here the sample spans under 150,000 clones, about 92% being singletons. The TCR comes from a man aged 45-65 years with head and neck cancer. The chain has TRBV9 and TRBJ2-3; perhaps D is TRBD1 or TRBD2 (6 bases each). Specimen: PBMCs. The CDR3: CASSPVGGGADTQYF. The CDR3 DNA is TGTGCCAGCAGCCCGGTGGGGGGCGGGGCAGATACGCAGTATTTT.